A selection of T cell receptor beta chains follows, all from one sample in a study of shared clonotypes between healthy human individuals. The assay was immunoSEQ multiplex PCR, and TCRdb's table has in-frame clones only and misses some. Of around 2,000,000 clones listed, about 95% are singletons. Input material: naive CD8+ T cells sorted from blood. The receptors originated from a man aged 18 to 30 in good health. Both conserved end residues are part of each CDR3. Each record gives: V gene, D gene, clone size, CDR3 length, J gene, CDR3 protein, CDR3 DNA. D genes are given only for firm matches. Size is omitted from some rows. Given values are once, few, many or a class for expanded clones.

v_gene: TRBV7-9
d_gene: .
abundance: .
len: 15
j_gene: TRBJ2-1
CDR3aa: CASSLAETPYNEQFF
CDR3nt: TGTGCCAGCAGCTTAGCGGAGACACCGTACAATGAGCAGTTCTTC

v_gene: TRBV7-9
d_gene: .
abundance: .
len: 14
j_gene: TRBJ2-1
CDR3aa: CASSQGRVYNEQFF
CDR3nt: TGTGCCAGCAGCCAAGGGCGGGTCTACAATGAGCAGTTCTTC

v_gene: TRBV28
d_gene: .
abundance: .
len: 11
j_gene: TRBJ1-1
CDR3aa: CASSAYTEAFF
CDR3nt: TGTGCCAGCAGTGCATACACTGAAGCTTTCTTT

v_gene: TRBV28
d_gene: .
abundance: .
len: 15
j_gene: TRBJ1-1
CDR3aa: CASSLIRQGNTEAFF
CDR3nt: TGTGCCAGCAGTTTAATAAGGCAGGGGAACACTGAAGCTTTCTTT

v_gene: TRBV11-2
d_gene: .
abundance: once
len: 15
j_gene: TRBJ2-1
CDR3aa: CASSSPGLPNNEQFF
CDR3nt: TGTGCCAGCAGTTCACCGGGACTCCCTAACAATGAGCAGTTCTTC

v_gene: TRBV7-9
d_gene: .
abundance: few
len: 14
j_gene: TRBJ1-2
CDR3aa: CASSAALGGDGYTF
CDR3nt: TGTGCCAGCAGCGCGGCTCTAGGAGGGGATGGCTACACCTTC

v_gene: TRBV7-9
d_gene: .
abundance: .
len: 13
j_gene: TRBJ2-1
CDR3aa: CASSLGGRNEQFF
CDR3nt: TGTGCCAGCAGCTTAGGGGGGCGCAATGAGCAGTTCTTC

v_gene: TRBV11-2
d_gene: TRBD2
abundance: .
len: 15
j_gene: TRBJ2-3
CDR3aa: CASSPLAGGTDTQYF
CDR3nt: TGTGCCAGCAGCCCACTAGCGGGGGGCACAGATACGCAGTATTTT

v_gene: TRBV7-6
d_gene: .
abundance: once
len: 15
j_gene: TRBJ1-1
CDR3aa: CASSLVSVMNTEAFF
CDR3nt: TGTGCCAGCAGCTTAGTTTCAGTAATGAACACTGAAGCTTTCTTT

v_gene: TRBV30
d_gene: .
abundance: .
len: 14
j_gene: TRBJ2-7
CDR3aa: CAWTPGVVSYEQYF
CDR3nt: TGTGCCTGGACTCCGGGGGTCGTCTCCTACGAGCAGTACTTC

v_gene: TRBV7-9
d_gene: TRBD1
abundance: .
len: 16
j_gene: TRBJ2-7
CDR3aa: CASSLSTGQGVYEQYF
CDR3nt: TGTGCCAGCAGCTTATCTACCGGACAGGGCGTCTACGAGCAGTACTTC

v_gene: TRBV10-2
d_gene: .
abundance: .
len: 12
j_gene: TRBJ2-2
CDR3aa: CATVGLPGELFF
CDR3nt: TGCGCCACAGTAGGACTCCCCGGGGAGCTGTTTTTT

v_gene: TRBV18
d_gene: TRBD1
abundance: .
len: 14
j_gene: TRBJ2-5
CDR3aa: CASSRETGEGTQYF
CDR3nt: TGTGCCAGCTCACGGGAGACAGGGGAAGGGACCCAGTACTTC

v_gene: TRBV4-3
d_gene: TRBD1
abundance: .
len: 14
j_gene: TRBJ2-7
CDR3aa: CASSQDRGLYEQYF
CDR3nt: TGCGCCAGCAGCCAAGACAGGGGGCTCTACGAGCAGTACTTC

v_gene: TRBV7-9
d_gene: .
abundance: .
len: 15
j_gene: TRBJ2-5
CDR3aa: CASSLGGQYQETQYF
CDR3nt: TGTGCCAGCAGCTTAGGTGGCCAATACCAAGAGACCCAGTACTTC

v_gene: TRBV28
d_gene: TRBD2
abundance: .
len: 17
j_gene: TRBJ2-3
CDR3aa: CASSLYALAGLTDTQYF
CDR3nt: TGTGCCAGCAGTTTATACGCCCTAGCGGGGCTCACAGATACGCAGTATTTT

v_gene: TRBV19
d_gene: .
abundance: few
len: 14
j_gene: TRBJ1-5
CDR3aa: CASSIDHVGQPQHF
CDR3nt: TGTGCCAGTAGTATAGATCATGTGGGTCAGCCCCAGCATTTT

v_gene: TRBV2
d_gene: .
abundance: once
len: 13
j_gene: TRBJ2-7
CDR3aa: CASNPGPLYEQYF
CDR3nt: TGTGCCAGCAACCCGGGACCGCTTTACGAGCAGTACTTC

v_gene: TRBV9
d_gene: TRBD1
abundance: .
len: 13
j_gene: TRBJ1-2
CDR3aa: CASSWGEGAGYTF
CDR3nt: TGTGCCAGCAGCTGGGGAGAGGGGGCCGGCTACACCTTC

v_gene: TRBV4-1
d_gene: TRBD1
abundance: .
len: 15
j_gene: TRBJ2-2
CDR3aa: CASRTGGANTGELFF
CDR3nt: TGCGCCAGCCGGACAGGGGGCGCGAACACCGGGGAGCTGTTTTTT

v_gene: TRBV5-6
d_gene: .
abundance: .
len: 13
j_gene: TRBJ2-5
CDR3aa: CASSPTTQETQYF
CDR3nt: TGTGCCAGCAGCCCGACGACCCAAGAGACCCAGTACTTC

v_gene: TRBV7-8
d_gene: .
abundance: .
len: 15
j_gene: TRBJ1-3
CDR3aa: CASSLGQGLGNTIYF
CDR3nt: TGTGCCAGCAGCTTAGGGCAGGGGCTAGGAAACACCATATATTTT

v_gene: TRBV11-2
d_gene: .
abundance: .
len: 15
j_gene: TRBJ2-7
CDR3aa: CASSLKIGAFYEQYF
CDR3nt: TGTGCCAGCAGCTTAAAAATTGGGGCCTTTTACGAGCAGTACTTC

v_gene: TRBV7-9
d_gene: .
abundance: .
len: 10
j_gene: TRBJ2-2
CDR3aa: CADNTGELFF
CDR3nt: TGTGCCGACAACACCGGGGAGCTGTTTTTT

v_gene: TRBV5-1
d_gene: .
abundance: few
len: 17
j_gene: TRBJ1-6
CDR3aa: CASSLERPAEGNSPLHF
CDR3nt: TGCGCCAGCAGCTTGGAGAGACCGGCTGAGGGGAATTCACCCCTCCACTTT

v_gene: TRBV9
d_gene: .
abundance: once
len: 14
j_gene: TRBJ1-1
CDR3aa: CASSPRGRNTEAFF
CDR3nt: TGTGCCAGCAGCCCCCGAGGAAGGAACACTGAAGCTTTCTTT

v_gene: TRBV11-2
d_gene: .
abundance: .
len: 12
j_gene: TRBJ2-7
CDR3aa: CASNQGSYEQYF
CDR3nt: TGTGCCAGCAACCAGGGCTCCTACGAGCAGTACTTC

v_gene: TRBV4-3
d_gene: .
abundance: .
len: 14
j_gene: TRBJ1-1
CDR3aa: CASSQVPEGTEAFF
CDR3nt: TGCGCCAGCAGCCAAGTCCCCGAAGGTACTGAAGCTTTCTTT

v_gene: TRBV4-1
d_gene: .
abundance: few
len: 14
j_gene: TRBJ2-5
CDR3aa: CASNAGLASETQYF
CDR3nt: TGCGCCAGCAACGCAGGGTTAGCGAGTGAGACCCAGTACTTC

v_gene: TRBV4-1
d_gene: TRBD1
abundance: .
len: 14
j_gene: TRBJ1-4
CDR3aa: CASSTGGANEKLFF
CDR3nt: TGCGCCAGCAGTACAGGGGGGGCTAATGAAAAACTGTTTTTT

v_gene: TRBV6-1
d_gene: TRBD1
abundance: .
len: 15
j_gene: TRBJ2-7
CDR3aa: CASSETAGGSYEQYF
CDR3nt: TGTGCCAGCAGTGAAACGGCAGGGGGTAGCTACGAGCAGTACTTC

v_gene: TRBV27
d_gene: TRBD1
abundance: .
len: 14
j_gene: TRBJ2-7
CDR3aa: CASSWTGGFGEQYF
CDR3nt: TGTGCCAGCAGCTGGACAGGGGGCTTCGGGGAGCAGTACTTC

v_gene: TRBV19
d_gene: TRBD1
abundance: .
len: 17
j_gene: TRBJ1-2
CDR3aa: CASSPNRDSDQNYGYTF
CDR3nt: TGTGCCAGTAGTCCAAACCGGGACAGTGATCAGAACTATGGCTACACCTTC

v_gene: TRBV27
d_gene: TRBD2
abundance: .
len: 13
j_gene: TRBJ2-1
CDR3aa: CASSPGGYNEQFF
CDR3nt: TGTGCCAGCAGCCCGGGGGGCTACAATGAGCAGTTCTTC

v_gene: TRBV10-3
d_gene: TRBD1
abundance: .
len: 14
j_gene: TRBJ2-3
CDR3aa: CAIRRTGSTDTQYF
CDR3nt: TGTGCCATCAGGAGGACAGGGAGCACAGATACGCAGTATTTT